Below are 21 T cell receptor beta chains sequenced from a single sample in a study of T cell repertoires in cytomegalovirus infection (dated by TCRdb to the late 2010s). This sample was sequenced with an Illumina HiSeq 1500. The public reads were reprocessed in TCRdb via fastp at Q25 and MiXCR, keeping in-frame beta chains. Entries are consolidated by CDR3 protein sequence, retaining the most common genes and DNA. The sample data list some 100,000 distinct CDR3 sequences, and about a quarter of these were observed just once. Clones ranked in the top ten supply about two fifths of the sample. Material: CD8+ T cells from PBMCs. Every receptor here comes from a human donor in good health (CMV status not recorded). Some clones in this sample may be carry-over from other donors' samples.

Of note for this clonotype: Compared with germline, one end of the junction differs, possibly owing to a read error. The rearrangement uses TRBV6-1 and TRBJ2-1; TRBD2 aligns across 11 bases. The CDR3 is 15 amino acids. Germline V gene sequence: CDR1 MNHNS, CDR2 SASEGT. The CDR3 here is CASSPTSGVNNDQFF. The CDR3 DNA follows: TGTGCCAGCAGCCCGACTAGCGGGGTTAACAATGATCAGTTCTTC.

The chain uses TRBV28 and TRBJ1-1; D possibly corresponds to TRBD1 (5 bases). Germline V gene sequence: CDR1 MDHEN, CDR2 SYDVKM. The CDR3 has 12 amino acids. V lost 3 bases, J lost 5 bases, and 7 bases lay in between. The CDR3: CASSLGVTEAFF. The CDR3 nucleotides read TGTGCCAGCAGTTTGGGGGTAACTGAAGCTTTCTTT.

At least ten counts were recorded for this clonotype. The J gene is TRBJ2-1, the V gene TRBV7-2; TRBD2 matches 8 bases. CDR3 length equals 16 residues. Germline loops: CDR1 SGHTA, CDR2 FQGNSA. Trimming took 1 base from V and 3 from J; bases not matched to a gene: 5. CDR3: CASSLVDTSGYNEQFF. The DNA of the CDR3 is TGTGCCAGCAGCTTAGTAGATACTAGCGGCTACAATGAGCAGTTCTTC.

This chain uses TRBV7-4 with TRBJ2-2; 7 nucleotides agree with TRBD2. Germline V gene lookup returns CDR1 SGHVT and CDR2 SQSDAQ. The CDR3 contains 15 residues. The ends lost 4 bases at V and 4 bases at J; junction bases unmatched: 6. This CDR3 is CASSSRRGGTGELFF. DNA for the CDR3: TGTGCCAGCAGCTCCCGACGCGGGGGCACCGGGGAGCTGTTTTTT. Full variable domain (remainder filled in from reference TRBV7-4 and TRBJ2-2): GAGVSQSPRYKVAKRGRDVALRCDSISGHVTLYWYRQTLGQGSEVLTYSQSDAQRDKSGRPSGRFSAERPERSVSTLKIQRTEQGDSAVYLCASSSRRGGTGELFFGEGSRLTVL.

CDR3 coding DNA: TGTGCCAGCAGCTCAACAGGGACTCAAGAGACCCAGTACTTC. This translates into CASSSTGTQETQYF. The genes are TRBV7-3 and TRBJ2-5; the D gene could be TRBD1 or TRBD2 (6 bases each). Germline assignment: CDR1 SGHTA and CDR2 FQGTGA. V gave up 4 bases and J gave up 2 bases, with 11 bases separating them. The CDR3 contains 14 residues.

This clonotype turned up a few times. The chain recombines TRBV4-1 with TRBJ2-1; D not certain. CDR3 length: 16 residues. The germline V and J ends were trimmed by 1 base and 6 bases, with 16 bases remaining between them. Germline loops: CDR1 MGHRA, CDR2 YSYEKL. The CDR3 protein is CASSQASSSAANEQFF. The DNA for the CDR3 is TGCGCCAGCAGCCAAGCTTCCTCTTCTGCGGCCAATGAGCAGTTCTTC.

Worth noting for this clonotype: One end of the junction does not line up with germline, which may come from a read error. The CDR3 is CAISSLMGVAADTQYF. CDR3 DNA: TGTGCCATCAGCTCCCTTATGGGAGTGGCAGCAGATACGCAGTATTTT. The V call is TRBV13, the J call TRBJ2-3, with D possibly TRBD2 on 5 matching bases. The CDR3 extends over 16 amino acids. Germline CDR1 is PRHDT and CDR2 is FYEKMQ (reference sequence).

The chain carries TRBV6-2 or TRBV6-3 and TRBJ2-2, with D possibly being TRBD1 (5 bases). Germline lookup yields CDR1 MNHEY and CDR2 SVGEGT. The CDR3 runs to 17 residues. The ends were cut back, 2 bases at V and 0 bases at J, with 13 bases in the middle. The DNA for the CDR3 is TGTGCCAGCAGTTACAGTCTCCGGACATCGAACACCGGGGAGCTGTTTTTT. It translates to CASSYSLRTSNTGELFF.

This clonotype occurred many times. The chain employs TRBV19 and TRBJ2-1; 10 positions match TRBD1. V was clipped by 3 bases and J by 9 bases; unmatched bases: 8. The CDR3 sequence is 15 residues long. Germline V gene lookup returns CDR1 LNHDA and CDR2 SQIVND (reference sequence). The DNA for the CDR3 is TGTGCCAGTAGTATTCCGGGACAGGGGTCCCGTGAGCAGTTCTTC. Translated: CASSIPGQGSREQFF.

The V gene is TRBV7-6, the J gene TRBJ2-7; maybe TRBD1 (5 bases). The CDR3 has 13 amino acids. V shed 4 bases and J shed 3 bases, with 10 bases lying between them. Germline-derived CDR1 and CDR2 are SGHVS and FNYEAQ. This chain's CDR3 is CASSWGDGYEQYF. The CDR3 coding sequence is TGTGCCAGCAGCTGGGGCGACGGCTACGAGCAGTACTTC.

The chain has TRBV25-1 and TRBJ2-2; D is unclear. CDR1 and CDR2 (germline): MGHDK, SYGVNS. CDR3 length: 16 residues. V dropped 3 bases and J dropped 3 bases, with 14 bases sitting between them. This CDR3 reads CASSDRYQVDTGELFF. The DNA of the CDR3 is TGTGCCAGCAGTGATAGGTACCAGGTGGACACCGGGGAGCTGTTTTTT.

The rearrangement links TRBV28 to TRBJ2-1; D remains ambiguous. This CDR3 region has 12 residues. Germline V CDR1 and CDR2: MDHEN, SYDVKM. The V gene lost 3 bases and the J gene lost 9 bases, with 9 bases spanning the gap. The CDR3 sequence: CASSFNSGEQFF. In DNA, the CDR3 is TGTGCCAGCAGTTTTAACTCGGGTGAGCAGTTCTTC.

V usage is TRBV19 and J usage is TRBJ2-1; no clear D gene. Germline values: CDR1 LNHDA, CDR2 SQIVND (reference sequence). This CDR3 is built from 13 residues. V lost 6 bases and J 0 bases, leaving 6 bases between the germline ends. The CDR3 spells CASSDNSYNEQFF. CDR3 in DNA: TGTGCCAGTAGCGATAACTCCTACAATGAGCAGTTCTTC.

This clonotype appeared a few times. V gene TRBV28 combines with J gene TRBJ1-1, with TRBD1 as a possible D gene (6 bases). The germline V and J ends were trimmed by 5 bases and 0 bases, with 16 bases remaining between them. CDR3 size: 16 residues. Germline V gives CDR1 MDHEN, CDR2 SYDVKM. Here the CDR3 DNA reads TGTGCCAGCAGTACCCGACCAGGGGTCATGAACACTGAAGCTTTCTTT. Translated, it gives CASSTRPGVMNTEAFF.

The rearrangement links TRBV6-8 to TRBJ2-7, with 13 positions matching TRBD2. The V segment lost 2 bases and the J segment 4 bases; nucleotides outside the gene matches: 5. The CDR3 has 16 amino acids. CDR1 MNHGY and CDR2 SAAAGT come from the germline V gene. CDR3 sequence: CASSYPTSGGFYEQYF. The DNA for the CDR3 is TGTGCCAGCAGTTACCCGACTAGCGGGGGGTTTTACGAGCAGTACTTC.

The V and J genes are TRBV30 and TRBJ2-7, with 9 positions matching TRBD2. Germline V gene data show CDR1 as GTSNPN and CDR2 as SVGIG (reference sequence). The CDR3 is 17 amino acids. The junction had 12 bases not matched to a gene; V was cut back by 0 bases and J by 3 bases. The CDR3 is CAWSVEMWSGRIYEQYF. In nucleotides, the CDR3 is TGTGCCTGGAGTGTCGAGATGTGGAGCGGGAGGATCTACGAGCAGTACTTC.

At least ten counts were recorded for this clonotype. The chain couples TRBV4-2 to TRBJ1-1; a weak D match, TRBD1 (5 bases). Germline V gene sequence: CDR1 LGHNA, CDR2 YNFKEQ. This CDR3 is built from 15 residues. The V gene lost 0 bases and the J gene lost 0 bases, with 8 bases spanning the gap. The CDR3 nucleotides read TGTGCCAGCAGCCAAGAGGCAGGGATGAACACTGAAGCTTTCTTT. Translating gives CASSQEAGMNTEAFF.

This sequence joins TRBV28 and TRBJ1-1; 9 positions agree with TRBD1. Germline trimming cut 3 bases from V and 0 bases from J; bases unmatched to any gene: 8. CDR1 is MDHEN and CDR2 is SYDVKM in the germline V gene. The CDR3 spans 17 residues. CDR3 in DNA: TGTGCCAGCAGTTTTCTGGGACAGGGTCTCATGAACACTGAAGCTTTCTTT. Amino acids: CASSFLGQGLMNTEAFF. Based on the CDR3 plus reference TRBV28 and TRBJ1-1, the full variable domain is DVKVTQSSRYLVKRTGEKVFLECVQDMDHENMFWYRQDPGLGLRLIYFSYDVKMKEKGDIPEGYSVSREKKERFSLILESASTNQTSMYLCASSFLGQGLMNTEAFFGQGTRLTVV.

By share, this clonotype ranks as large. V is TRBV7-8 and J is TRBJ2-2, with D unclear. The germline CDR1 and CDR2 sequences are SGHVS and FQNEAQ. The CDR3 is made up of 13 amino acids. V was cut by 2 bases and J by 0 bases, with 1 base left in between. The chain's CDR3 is CASSLPNTGELFF. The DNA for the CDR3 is TGTGCCAGCAGCTTACCGAACACCGGGGAGCTGTTTTTT.

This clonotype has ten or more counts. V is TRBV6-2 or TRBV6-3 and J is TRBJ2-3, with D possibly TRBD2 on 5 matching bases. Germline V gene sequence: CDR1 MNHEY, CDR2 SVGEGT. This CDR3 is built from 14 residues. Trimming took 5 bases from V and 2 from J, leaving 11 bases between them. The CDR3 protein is CASSGWTVTDTQYF. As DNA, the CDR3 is TGTGCCAGCAGTGGGTGGACTGTCACAGATACGCAGTATTTT.

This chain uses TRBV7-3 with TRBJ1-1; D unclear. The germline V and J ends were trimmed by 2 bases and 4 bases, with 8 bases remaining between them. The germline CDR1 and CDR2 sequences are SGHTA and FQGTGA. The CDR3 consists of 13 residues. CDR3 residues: CASSLSAGTEAFF. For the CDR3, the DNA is TGTGCCAGCAGCTTATCTGCAGGCACTGAAGCTTTCTTT.